Shown below are 28 T cell receptor beta chains from a single sample sequenced in a study. Via MiXCR, TCRdb re-called the RT-PCR reads, giving one row per CDR3 protein. The table records about 680,000 distinct CDR3 sequences, 12% to 15% of them present only once. The specimen was memory CD4+ T cells from blood. These receptors were obtained from a female donor in good health, serving as a healthy control.

The chain recombines TRBV7-9 with TRBJ1-2; 7 nucleotides agree with TRBD1. The CDR3 is 14 amino acids. Germline lookup yields CDR1 SEHNR and CDR2 FQNEAQ (reference sequence). The V gene end was trimmed by 6 bases and the J gene end by 6 bases; junction bases not matched to a gene: 10. CDR3 loop: CASSDRARVDGYTF. The CDR3 nucleotides read TGTGCCAGCAGTGACAGGGCGAGGGTAGATGGCTACACCTTC.

V usage is TRBV20-1 and J usage is TRBJ2-5; maybe TRBD2 (7 bases). The germline V gene has CDR1 DFQATT and CDR2 SNEGSKA (reference sequence). Trimming stripped 5 bases from V and 2 bases from J, with 12 bases between. The CDR3 consists of 13 residues. For the CDR3, the DNA is TGCAGTGCTCGAGGGGGGGGACAAGAGACCCAGTACTTC. Translation gives CSARGGGQETQYF.

This clonotype has ten or more counts. The rearrangement joins TRBV4-2 to TRBJ2-1, with D possibly TRBD1 on 8 matching bases. This CDR3 has 16 amino acids. Germline V gene data show CDR1 as LGHNA and CDR2 as YNFKEQ. V shed 0 bases and J shed 9 bases, with 18 bases lying between them. CDR3 coding DNA: TGTGCCAGCAGCCAAGAGACGACAGGGGAGGGGGGTGAGCAGTTCTTC. This gives the protein CASSQETTGEGGEQFF.

CDR3 in DNA: TGTGCCAGCAGTTTATTCGGGGGTAAAGGGTCACCCCTCCACTTT. Translating it yields CASSLFGGKGSPLHF. The chain is built from TRBV12-3 or TRBV12-4 and TRBJ1-6; D possibly corresponds to TRBD1 (5 bases). V was clipped by 2 bases and J by 10 bases, with 15 bases between them. This CDR3 spans 15 amino acids.

CDR3 protein: CASSMGPRPVANVLTF. CDR3 DNA sequence: TGTGCCAGCAGTATGGGACCGCGCCCTGTGGCCAACGTCCTGACTTTC. The chain carries TRBV27 and TRBJ2-6; possibly TRBD1 or TRBD2 for D (5 bases each). Trimming took 5 bases from V and 6 from J, leaving 17 bases between them. Germline lookup yields CDR1 MNHEY and CDR2 SMNVEV (reference sequence). The CDR3 has 16 residues.

This clonotype was detected a few times. J is TRBJ2-3 and V is TRBV10-3; 8 bases are shared with TRBD1. The CDR3 length is 16 residues. V was pared by 10 bases and J by 3 bases, with 15 bases of the junction left unmatched. Germline CDR1 ENHRY, CDR2 SYGVKD. The CDR3 here is CATQKADREGTDTQYF. DNA for the CDR3: TGTGCCACTCAAAAAGCGGACAGGGAAGGGACAGATACGCAGTATTTT.

This clonotype was seen ten or more times. V usage is TRBV7-2 and J usage is TRBJ2-5, with D perhaps TRBD1 (6 bases). The germline V and J ends were trimmed by 4 bases and 9 bases, with 12 bases remaining between them. Germline V gene sequence: CDR1 SGHTA, CDR2 FQGNSA. The CDR3 extends over 12 amino acids. Written as DNA, the CDR3 is TGTGCCAGCAGCTACAGGGTAGGGGCCCAGTACTTC. Translation: CASSYRVGAQYF.

The sample holds many counts of this clonotype. This chain uses TRBV20-1 with TRBJ1-2; D gene unclear. This CDR3 comprises 10 residues. Trimming pared 4 bases from V and 6 bases from J, leaving 6 bases between. Germline V lookup: CDR1 DFQATT, CDR2 SNEGSKA (reference sequence). CDR3 region: CSATDNGYTF. In nucleotides, the CDR3 is TGCAGTGCTACCGACAATGGCTACACCTTC.

V usage is TRBV7-2 and J usage is TRBJ2-1; D is tentatively TRBD1 or TRBD2 (6 bases each). The length of the CDR3 is 14 residues. The germline gives CDR1 SGHTA, CDR2 FQGNSA. The V end lost 5 bases, the J end lost 6 bases, and 14 bases lay between the germline ends. The CDR3 sequence is CASSRPGGGNEQFF. The CDR3, as DNA: TGTGCCAGCAGCCGGCCCGGGGGCGGCAATGAGCAGTTCTTC.

This clonotype was seen many times. V usage is TRBV15 and J usage is TRBJ2-5; 12 bases align to TRBD2. Trimming cost V 3 bases and J 1 base; bases outside gene matches: 9. From germline, CDR1 is LNHNV and CDR2 YYDKDF (reference sequence). The CDR3 is 18 amino acids. CDR3 protein: CATSSALASGRAQETQYF. Here the CDR3 DNA reads TGTGCCACCAGCAGCGCGCTGGCTAGCGGGAGGGCCCAAGAGACCCAGTACTTC.

The V gene is TRBV28, the J gene TRBJ1-3; D call uncertain. The CDR3 contains 12 residues. CDR1 and CDR2 (germline): MDHEN, SYDVKM. Trimming shortened V by 3 bases and J by 4 bases, and 4 bases separated the two germline ends. The DNA of the CDR3 is TGTGCCAGCAGTTTTCAAGGAAACACCATATATTTT. It yields the protein CASSFQGNTIYF.

This clonotype was observed a few times. The J gene is TRBJ1-5, the V gene TRBV12-3 or TRBV12-4; D is unresolved. Between the trimmed V and J ends, which lost 3 bases and 4 bases, there was a span of 10 bases. The CDR3 totals 14 residues. The CDR3 sequence is CASSFSQANQPQHF. CDR3 in DNA: TGTGCCAGCAGTTTTTCGCAGGCGAATCAGCCCCAGCATTTT.

This clonotype showed up many times. This rearrangement joins TRBV7-8 to TRBJ2-7; a weak D match, TRBD1 (6 bases). The CDR3 runs 15 residues. CDR1 is SGHVS and CDR2 is FQNEAQ in the germline V gene. V lost 0 bases and J 4 bases, leaving 13 bases between the germline ends. The DNA of the CDR3 is TGTGCCAGCAGCTTAGCGGGGCAGGGACAATACGAGCAGTACTTC. Translation: CASSLAGQGQYEQYF.

This clonotype was counted at least ten times. This sequence joins TRBV18 and TRBJ2-2; 10 nucleotides agree with TRBD2. The CDR3 sequence is 15 residues long. V was clipped by 3 bases and J by 3 bases; unmatched bases: 1. The V gene's germline CDR1 is KGHSH and CDR2 LQKENI. CDR3 sequence (DNA): TGTGCCAGCTCACCGCTAGCGGGAGACACCGGGGAGCTGTTTTTT. Its protein product is CASSPLAGDTGELFF.

In this sample, this clonotype turned up many times. This sequence joins TRBV6-5 and TRBJ1-2; D perhaps matches TRBD1 (6 bases). The CDR3 consists of 15 residues. The V and J ends lost 0 bases and 0 bases respectively, with 8 bases between them. Germline V gene lookup returns CDR1 MNHEY and CDR2 SVGAGI. CDR3 sequence reads: CASSYSGASNYGYTF. DNA of the CDR3: TGTGCCAGCAGTTACTCGGGGGCCTCTAACTATGGCTACACCTTC.

The chain links TRBV7-2 to TRBJ2-7; 11 nucleotides align to TRBD2. The CDR3 totals 17 residues. V was pared by 2 bases and J by 2 bases, with 8 bases of the junction left unmatched. Germline V gives CDR1 SGHTA, CDR2 FQGNSA. DNA for the CDR3: TGTGCCAGCAGCTTACTAGCGGGAGGCCCGCAGGCCTACGAGCAGTACTTC. It yields the protein CASSLLAGGPQAYEQYF.

The gene calls are TRBV7-3 and TRBJ1-1; 8 bases agree with TRBD1. The CDR3 length is 15 residues. Unmatched junction bases numbered 10, after V lost 5 bases and J lost 5 bases. In germline, CDR1 is SGHTA, CDR2 FQGTGA. The CDR3 spells CASSLEGRGQTEAFF. The DNA for the CDR3 is TGTGCCAGCAGCCTAGAAGGCAGGGGGCAGACTGAAGCTTTCTTT. Full variable domain (remainder filled in from reference TRBV7-3 and TRBJ1-1): GAGVSQTPSNKVTEKGKYVELRCDPISGHTALYWYRQSLGQGPEFLIYFQGTGAADDSGLPNDRFFAVRPEGSVSTLKIQRTERGDSAVYLCASSLEGRGQTEAFFGQGTRLTVV.

The chain recombines TRBV6-1 with TRBJ2-1, with 8 bases aligning to TRBD1. J was trimmed by 9 bases and V by 6 bases; bases with no gene match: 16. This CDR3 is built from 16 residues. Germline V CDR1 and CDR2: MNHNS, SASEGT. The CDR3 sequence: CASRDSTGGLVGEQFF. DNA of the CDR3: TGTGCCAGCAGGGATTCCACAGGGGGTTTGGTCGGTGAGCAGTTCTTC.

The table lists this clonotype with many counts. This rearrangement joins TRBV5-1 to TRBJ1-2, with a weak D call TRBD1 (5 bases). Germline V gene lookup returns CDR1 SGHRS and CDR2 YFSETQ. The CDR3 consists of 15 residues. V lost 4 bases and J lost 1, with 14 bases in between. DNA of the CDR3: TGCGCCAGCAGCGAGACCCCGGGGGTTAACTATGGCTACACCTTC. It translates to CASSETPGVNYGYTF.

The V and J genes are TRBV19 and TRBJ2-4, with D tentatively TRBD2 (5 bases). Trimming left V 7 bases short and J 2 bases short, with 12 bases between. Germline lookup yields CDR1 LNHDA and CDR2 SQIVND (reference sequence). The CDR3 sequence is 14 residues long. DNA of the CDR3: TGTGCCAGTACCCCCGGGGATACCAAAAACATTCAGTACTTC. Protein product: CASTPGDTKNIQYF.

This clonotype was counted many times. The V gene is TRBV7-8, the J gene TRBJ2-6; either TRBD1 or TRBD2 may fit D (6 bases each). Trimming left V 5 bases short and J 0 bases short, with 11 bases between. Germline-derived CDR1 and CDR2 are SGHVS and FQNEAQ. The CDR3 consists of 16 residues. The CDR3 DNA is TGTGCCAGCAGCCCGAGGGGGGCCTCTGGGGCCAACGTCCTGACTTTC. This codes for CASSPRGASGANVLTF.

This clonotype occurred a few times. The genes are TRBV12-3 or TRBV12-4 and TRBJ2-5, with 8 bases aligning to TRBD2. The CDR3 totals 14 residues. V shed 2 bases, J shed 7 bases, and the junction held 6 bases outside the gene matches. This chain's CDR3 is CASSLLAGGGTQYF. Written as DNA, the CDR3 is TGTGCCAGCAGTTTACTTGCGGGAGGTGGGACCCAGTACTTC.

This clonotype was observed many times. The chain employs TRBV7-2 and TRBJ2-1, with 11 bases that match TRBD2. The germline V gene encodes CDR1 SGHTA and CDR2 FQGNSA. Unmatched junction bases numbered 12, after V lost 5 bases and J lost 9 bases. The length of the CDR3 is 16 residues. CDR3 residues: CASSARLAGTGGEQFF. The CDR3, as DNA: TGTGCCAGCAGCGCACGACTAGCGGGAACCGGGGGTGAGCAGTTCTTC.

This clonotype was observed a handful of times. J is TRBJ2-7 and V is TRBV27, with 10 bases matching TRBD1. Losses at the gene ends were 3 bases for V and 1 base for J; bases not matched to a gene: 12. Germline CDR1 MNHEY, CDR2 SMNVEV (reference sequence). The CDR3 totals 18 residues. CDR3 DNA: TGTGCCAGCAGTTTTTGGGGGATCCCGGGACAGGGGTCCTACGAGCAGTACTTC. It codes for CASSFWGIPGQGSYEQYF.

The V call is TRBV9, the J call TRBJ2-1; 10 bases line up with TRBD2. The CDR3 is 16 amino acids. The V and J ends lost 0 bases and 8 bases, in that order; junction bases with no gene match: 8. CDR1 and CDR2 from the germline V gene are SGDLS and YYNGEE. CDR3 in DNA: TGTGCCAGCAGCGTAGTAGGGCTAGCGGGAGACTATGAGCAGTTCTTC. This sequence encodes CASSVVGLAGDYEQFF.

This clonotype was counted ten times or more. CDR3 sequence reads: CAWSVTLQVEQYF. Written as DNA, the CDR3 is TGTGCCTGGAGTGTAACCCTACAGGTCGAGCAGTACTTC. The V call is TRBV30, the J call TRBJ2-7; TRBD1 is a possible D gene (5 bases). The CDR3 consists of 13 residues. CDR1 is GTSNPN and CDR2 is SVGIG in the germline V gene (reference sequence). Trimming left V 0 bases short and J 6 bases short, with 12 bases between.

V usage is TRBV12-3 or TRBV12-4 and J usage is TRBJ1-2; 12 bases fit TRBD1. V lost 5 bases and J lost 8; bases outside the gene matches: 6. The CDR3 contains 14 residues. CDR3 protein: CASSTGTGGQGYTF. The CDR3 DNA sequence: TGTGCCAGCAGTACCGGGACAGGGGGCCAAGGCTACACCTTC.

This clonotype was counted many times. The chain has TRBV6-6 and TRBJ1-2, with D maybe TRBD1 (5 bases). The length of the CDR3 is 14 residues. Per germline, CDR1 MNHNY and CDR2 SVGAGI (reference sequence). Trimming cost V 4 bases and J 4 bases, with 13 bases left between them. CDR3 in amino acids: CASSFRGEGYGYTF. The CDR3 DNA is TGTGCCAGCAGTTTTAGGGGCGAGGGCTATGGCTACACCTTC.